The 11 T cell receptor beta chains reported below all come from one sample, sequenced in a study of shared clonotypes between healthy human individuals. TCRdb keeps only in-frame clones here, not all; method: immunoSEQ multiplex PCR. Of around 2,000,000 clones listed, about 95% are singletons. It was CD45RO-negative cells, positively selected for CCR7, that made up naive CD8 cells, with terminally differentiated effector memory CD45RA+ cells excluded. Sequencing was done on a sample of naive CD8+ T cells sorted from blood. The origin of the receptors is a man aged 18 to 35 in good health.

This chain joins TRBV4-3 and TRBJ2-5, with D perhaps TRBD2 (5 bases). CDR3 length: 17 amino acids. Germline V CDR1 and CDR2: LGHNA, YSLEER. Between the trimmed V and J ends, which lost 4 bases and 4 bases, there was a span of 22 bases. CDR3 sequence: CASSPSASKSFGETQYF. For the CDR3, the DNA is TGCGCCAGCAGCCCGTCGGCTAGCAAGAGTTTCGGAGAGACCCAGTACTTC.

The rearrangement links TRBV27 to TRBJ2-1; TRBD2 aligns across 7 bases. V was clipped by 5 bases and J by 5 bases; unmatched bases: 9. Per germline, CDR1 MNHEY and CDR2 SMNVEV (reference sequence). This CDR3 region has 15 residues. CDR3 amino acids: CASSPRDRGDNEQFF. CDR3 bases: TGTGCCAGCAGTCCCCGGGACCGGGGGGACAATGAGCAGTTCTTC.

The chain links TRBV13 to TRBJ1-4, with D perhaps TRBD1 (6 bases). The CDR3 runs 15 residues. In germline, CDR1 is PRHDT, CDR2 FYEKMQ (reference sequence). V lost 1 base and J lost 7, with 13 bases in between. CDR3 coding DNA: TGTGCCAGCAGCTTAGACATGGGACAAACTGAAAAACTGTTTTTT. Its translation: CASSLDMGQTEKLFF. Full variable domain (outside the CDR3, taken from reference TRBV13 and TRBJ1-4): AAGVIQSPRHLIKEKRETATLKCYPIPRHDTVYWYQQGPGQDPQFLISFYEKMQSDKGSIPDRFSAQQFSDYHSELNMSSLELGDSALYFCASSLDMGQTEKLFFGSGTQLSVL.

CDR3 in amino acids: CASHRDSKFSGYTF. The CDR3 nucleotides read TGTGCCAGTCACCGGGACAGCAAGTTCTCTGGCTACACCTTC. The chain couples TRBV6-6 to TRBJ1-2; 7 bases fit TRBD1. Germline values: CDR1 MNHNY, CDR2 SVGAGI (reference sequence). CDR3 length: 14 residues. V gave up 9 bases and J gave up 7 bases; unmatched junction bases: 14.

V gene TRBV12-5 combines with J gene TRBJ2-7, with TRBD1 identical over 7 bases. J lost 3 bases, V lost 6 bases, and 5 bases had no gene match. CDR3 length: 13 residues. Germline-derived CDR1 and CDR2 are LGHNT and FRNRAP. The CDR3 region is CASGPGDSYEQYF. In DNA form, the CDR3 reads TGTGCTAGTGGCCCCGGGGACAGCTACGAGCAGTACTTC.

The chain is built from TRBV29-1 and TRBJ2-3, with D perhaps matching TRBD1 (5 bases). Trimming took 6 bases from V and 6 from J, leaving 13 bases between them. CDR1 is SQVTM and CDR2 is ANQGSEA in the germline V gene. The CDR3 contains 12 residues. Here the CDR3 DNA reads TGCAGCGTCGCGGAAGGGGCGGATACGCAGTATTTT. This gives the protein CSVAEGADTQYF.

Comments on this clone: The same CDR3 can be traced to other DNA sequences in this sample. The chain recombines TRBV7-9 with TRBJ2-7; the D is unclear. Germline CDR1 is SEHNR and CDR2 is FQNEAQ (reference sequence). The V end was cut by 1 base, the J end by 3 bases, with 7 bases between. The CDR3 consists of 13 residues. The CDR3 reads CASSLGSVYEQYF. The CDR3 DNA reads as TGTGCCAGCAGCTTAGGGTCAGTCTACGAGCAGTACTTC.

The gene calls are TRBV12-5 and TRBJ2-3; 12 nucleotides match TRBD2. V shed 4 bases, J shed 0 bases, and the junction held 5 bases outside the gene matches. Germline values: CDR1 LGHNT, CDR2 FRNRAP. The CDR3 consists of 17 residues. CDR3 in DNA: TGTGCTAGTGGTTCCGAGACTAGCGGGGGCAGCACAGATACGCAGTATTTT. Translating gives CASGSETSGGSTDTQYF.

The chain combines TRBV7-9 with TRBJ2-1; 7 positions match TRBD2. J was trimmed by 3 bases and V by 6 bases; bases with no gene match: 5. The CDR3 runs 14 residues. Germline lookup yields CDR1 SEHNR and CDR2 FQNEAQ (reference sequence). The CDR3 region has the DNA TGTGCCAGCAGTCCTAGCGGAATCTACAATGAGCAGTTCTTC. Translation gives CASSPSGIYNEQFF.

This clone has a single count. This chain links TRBV10-3 with TRBJ2-5, with D possibly TRBD2 on 5 matching bases. Germline lookup yields CDR1 ENHRY and CDR2 SYGVKD. V was pared by 3 bases and J by 4 bases, with 6 bases between. The CDR3 is 12 amino acids. The CDR3 DNA is TGTGCCATCAGTGACGAGGGAGAGACCCAGTACTTC. It yields the protein CAISDEGETQYF.

The chain couples TRBV9 to TRBJ2-3; 9 bases align to TRBD2. The germline gives CDR1 SGDLS, CDR2 YYNGEE. V trimming: 0 bases; J trimming: 8 bases; junction bases outside the gene matches: 7. The CDR3 totals 15 residues. The CDR3 nucleotides are TGTGCCAGCAGCGTAGCTAGCGGGGCGGATCCTACGCAGTATTTT. Residues: CASSVASGADPTQYF.